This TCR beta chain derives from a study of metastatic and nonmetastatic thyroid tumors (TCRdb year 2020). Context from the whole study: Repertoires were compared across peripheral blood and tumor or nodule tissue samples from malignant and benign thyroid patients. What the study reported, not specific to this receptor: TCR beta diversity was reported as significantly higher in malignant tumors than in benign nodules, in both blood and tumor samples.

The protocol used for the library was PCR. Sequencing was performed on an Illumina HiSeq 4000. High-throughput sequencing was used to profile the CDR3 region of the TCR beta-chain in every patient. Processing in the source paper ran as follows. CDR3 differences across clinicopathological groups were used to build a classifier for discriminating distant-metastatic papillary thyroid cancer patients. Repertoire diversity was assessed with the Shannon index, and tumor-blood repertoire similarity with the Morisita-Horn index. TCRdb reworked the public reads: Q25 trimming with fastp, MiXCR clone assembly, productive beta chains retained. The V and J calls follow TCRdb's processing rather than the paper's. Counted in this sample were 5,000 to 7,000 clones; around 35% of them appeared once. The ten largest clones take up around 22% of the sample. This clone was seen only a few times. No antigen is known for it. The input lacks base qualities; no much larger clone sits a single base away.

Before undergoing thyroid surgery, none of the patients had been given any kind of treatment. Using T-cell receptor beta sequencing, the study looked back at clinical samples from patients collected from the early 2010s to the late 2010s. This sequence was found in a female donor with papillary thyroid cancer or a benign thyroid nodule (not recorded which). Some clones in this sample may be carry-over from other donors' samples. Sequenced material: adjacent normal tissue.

The nucleotides read TGTGCCAGCATCCAGGACCTTAACTATGGCTACACCTTC. Its amino acids are CASIQDLNYGYTF. The chain employs TRBV2 and TRBJ1-2, with the D gene not clear enough to name. V lost 7 bases and J lost 1 base; the stretch between them is 10 bases long. In the germline V gene, CDR1 corresponds to SNHLY and CDR2 to FYNNEI. The CDR3 runs 13 amino acids, cysteine and phenylalanine included. The retained sequence is limited to the CDR3, 39 bases, with the frame set at the first base. Reference TRBV2 and TRBJ1-2 genes cover what lies past the CDR3, so the full variable domain is EPEVTQTPSHQVTQMGQEVILRCVPISNHLYFYWYRQILGQKVEFLVSFYNNEISEKSEIFDDQFSVERPDGSNFTLKIRSTKLEDSAMYFCASIQDLNYGYTFGSGTRLTVV.